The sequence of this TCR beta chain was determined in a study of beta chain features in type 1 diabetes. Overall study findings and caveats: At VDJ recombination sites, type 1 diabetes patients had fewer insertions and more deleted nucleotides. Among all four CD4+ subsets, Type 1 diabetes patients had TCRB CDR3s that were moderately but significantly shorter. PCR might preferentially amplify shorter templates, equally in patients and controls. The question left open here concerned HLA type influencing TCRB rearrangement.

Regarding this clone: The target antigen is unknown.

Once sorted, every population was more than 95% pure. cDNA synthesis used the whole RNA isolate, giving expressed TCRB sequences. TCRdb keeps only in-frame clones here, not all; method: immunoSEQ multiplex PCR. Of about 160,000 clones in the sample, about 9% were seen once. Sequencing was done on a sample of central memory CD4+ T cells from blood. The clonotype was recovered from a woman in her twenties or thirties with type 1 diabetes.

The CDR3 bases are TGCGCCAGCAGCCGGACAAAAGAGACCCAGTACTTC. Translated: CASSRTKETQYF. V usage is TRBV5-1 and J usage is TRBJ2-5; possibly TRBD1 for D (5 bases). The length of the CDR3 is 12 residues. Germline assignment: CDR1 SGHRS and CDR2 YFSETQ. V lost 4 bases to trimming and J lost 3 bases, with 7 bases between them.